Listed below are T cell receptor beta chains from one sample, sequenced in a study of human T cells and chemical hapten exposure. TCRdb analysed the RACE reads with MiXCR anew, one entry per CDR3 protein. The profile shows about 290,000 distinct CDR3 sequences, around 7.3% of them singletons. The specimen comprised whole blood, sampled in connection with sensitization to the hapten diphenylcyclopropenone (DPC). The receptor set was obtained from a man between 18 and 29 years old with alopecia areata. Some clones in this sample may be carry-over from other donors' samples. Each CDR3 is given with its conserved first and last residue. The order of the fields is V gene, J gene, CDR3 protein.

TRBV27	TRBJ2-1	CASSFSRVAGGSYNEQFF
TRBV10-3	TRBJ1-5	CAIGTVNQPQHF
TRBV29-1	TRBJ2-3	CSVEGGSTDTQYF
TRBV10-3	TRBJ1-4	CAISESMATNEKLFF
TRBV20-1	TRBJ1-2	CSATDRGRFGF
TRBV6-2/TRBV6-3	TRBJ1-6	CASNRDGSSYNSPLHF
TRBV9	TRBJ2-6	CASSVDPSGANVLTF
TRBV28	TRBJ2-7	CASSSQPEYEQYF
TRBV29-1	TRBJ2-7	CSVDRLEGEEQYF
TRBV11-2	TRBJ2-1	CASSFVQGSYNEQFF
TRBV7-3	TRBJ2-5	CASSAAQETQYF
TRBV10-3	TRBJ2-3	CAIRTLPGQGGTDTQYF
TRBV18	TRBJ2-1	CASSPGTSGNEQFF
TRBV6-6	TRBJ2-7	CASSYSSLSYEQYF
TRBV5-1	TRBJ2-5	CASSSRPRGGETQYF
TRBV4-3	TRBJ1-6	CASSRTQRGENSPLHF
TRBV7-2	TRBJ2-5	CASSLLQQETQYF
TRBV27	TRBJ2-7	CASSLLYGTGGYEQYF